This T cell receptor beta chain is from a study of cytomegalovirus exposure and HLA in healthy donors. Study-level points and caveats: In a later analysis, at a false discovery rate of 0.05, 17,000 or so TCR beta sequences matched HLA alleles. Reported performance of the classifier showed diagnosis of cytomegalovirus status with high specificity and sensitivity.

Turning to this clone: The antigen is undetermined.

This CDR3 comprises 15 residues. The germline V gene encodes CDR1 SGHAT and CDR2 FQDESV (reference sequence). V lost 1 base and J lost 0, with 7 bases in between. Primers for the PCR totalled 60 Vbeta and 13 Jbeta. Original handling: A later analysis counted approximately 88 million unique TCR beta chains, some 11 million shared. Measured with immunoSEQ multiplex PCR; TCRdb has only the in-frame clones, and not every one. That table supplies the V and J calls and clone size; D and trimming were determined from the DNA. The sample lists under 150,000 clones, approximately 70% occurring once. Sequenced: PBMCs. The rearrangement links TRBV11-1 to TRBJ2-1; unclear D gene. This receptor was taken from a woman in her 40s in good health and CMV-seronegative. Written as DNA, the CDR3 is TGTGCCAGCAGCTTAGATTCAGTCTCCTACAATGAGCAGTTCTTC. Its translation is CASSLDSVSYNEQFF.